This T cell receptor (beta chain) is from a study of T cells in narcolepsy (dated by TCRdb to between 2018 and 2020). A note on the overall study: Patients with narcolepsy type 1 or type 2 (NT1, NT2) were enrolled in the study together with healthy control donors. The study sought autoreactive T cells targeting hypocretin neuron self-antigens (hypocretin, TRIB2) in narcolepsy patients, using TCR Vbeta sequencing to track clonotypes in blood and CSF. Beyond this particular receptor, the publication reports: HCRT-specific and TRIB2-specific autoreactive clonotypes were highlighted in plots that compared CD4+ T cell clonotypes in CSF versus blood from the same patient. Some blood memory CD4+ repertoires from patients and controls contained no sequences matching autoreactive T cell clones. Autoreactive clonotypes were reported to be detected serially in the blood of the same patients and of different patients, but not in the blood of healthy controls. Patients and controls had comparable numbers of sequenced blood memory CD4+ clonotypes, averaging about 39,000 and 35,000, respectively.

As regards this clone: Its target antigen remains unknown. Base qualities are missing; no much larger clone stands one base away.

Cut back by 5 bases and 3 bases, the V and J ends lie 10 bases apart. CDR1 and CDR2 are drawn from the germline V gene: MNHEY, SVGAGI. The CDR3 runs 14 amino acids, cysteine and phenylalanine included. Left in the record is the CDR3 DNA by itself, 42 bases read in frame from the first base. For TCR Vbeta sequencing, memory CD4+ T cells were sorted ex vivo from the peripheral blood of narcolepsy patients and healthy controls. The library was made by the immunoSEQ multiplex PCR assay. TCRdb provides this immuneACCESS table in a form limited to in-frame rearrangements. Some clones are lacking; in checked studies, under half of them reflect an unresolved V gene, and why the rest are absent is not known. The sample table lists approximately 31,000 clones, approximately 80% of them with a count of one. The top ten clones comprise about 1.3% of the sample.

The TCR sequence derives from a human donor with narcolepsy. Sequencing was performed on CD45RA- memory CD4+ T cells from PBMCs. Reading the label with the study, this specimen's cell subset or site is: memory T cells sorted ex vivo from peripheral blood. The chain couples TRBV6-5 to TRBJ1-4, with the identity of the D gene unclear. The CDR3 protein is CASSPGWANEKLFF. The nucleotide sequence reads TGTGCCAGCAGTCCGGGGTGGGCTAATGAAAAACTGTTTTTT.